This is a list of T cell receptor beta chains from one sample in a study of T cell changes during pregnancy in multiple sclerosis. The method was immunoSEQ multiplex PCR; TCRdb's version includes in-frame clones alone and lacks a portion of them. In the table there are about 60,000 clones, approximately 90% of which are singletons. The sample consisted of CD4+ T cells from peripheral blood mononuclear cells, taken in the first trimester of pregnancy. The receptors derive from a female donor with multiple sclerosis, enrolled in a pregnancy study. CDR3s include the opening cysteine and the closing phenylalanine or tryptophan. D genes are given only for firm matches. Size is omitted from some rows. Given values are once, few, many or a class for expanded clones.

D: .
size: .
J: TRBJ1-5
length: 12
V: TRBV6-1
CDR3: CASSPPGKPQHF
DNA: TGTGCCAGCAGTCCCCCAGGGAAGCCCCAGCATTTT

D: .
size: .
J: TRBJ1-5
length: 13
V: TRBV19
CDR3: CATMTGGNQPQHF
DNA: TGTGCCACTATGACAGGCGGAAATCAGCCCCAGCATTTT

D: TRBD2
size: .
J: TRBJ2-3
length: 18
V: TRBV6-4
CDR3: CASSEVGGGAQSTDTQYF
DNA: TGTGCCAGCAGTGAGGTTGGCGGGGGGGCCCAAAGCACAGATACGCAGTATTTT

D: TRBD1
size: .
J: TRBJ1-2
length: 15
V: TRBV4-2
CDR3: CASSQVGQDNYGYTF
DNA: TGTGCCAGCAGCCAAGTAGGACAGGACAACTATGGCTACACCTTC

D: TRBD1
size: .
J: TRBJ1-4
length: 18
V: TRBV4-2
CDR3: CASSREGAGDGVYEKLFF
DNA: TGTGCCAGCAGCCGCGAGGGGGCAGGGGATGGGGTTTATGAAAAACTGTTTTTT

D: .
size: .
J: TRBJ2-3
length: 13
V: TRBV7-2
CDR3: CASSLKRSDTQYF
DNA: TGTGCCAGCAGCTTAAAACGGTCAGATACGCAGTATTTT

D: .
size: .
J: TRBJ2-2
length: 12
V: TRBV6-5
CDR3: CASSPFAGELFF
DNA: TGTGCCAGCAGCCCCTTCGCCGGGGAGCTGTTTTTT

D: TRBD2
size: few
J: TRBJ2-7
length: 16
V: TRBV25-1
CDR3: CASSEASGGATYEQYF
DNA: TGTGCCAGCAGTGAGGCTAGCGGGGGGGCAACCTACGAGCAGTACTTC

D: TRBD1
size: .
J: TRBJ2-7
length: 15
V: TRBV7-2
CDR3: CASSSIGTGGYEQYF
DNA: TGTGCCAGCAGCTCAATCGGGACAGGGGGCTACGAGCAGTACTTC

D: .
size: .
J: TRBJ2-5
length: 14
V: TRBV6-5
CDR3: CASSYSGRQETQYF
DNA: TGTGCCAGCAGTTACTCGGGCAGACAAGAGACCCAGTACTTC

D: TRBD2
size: .
J: TRBJ2-1
length: 16
V: TRBV9
CDR3: CASSGERGAGDNEQFF
DNA: TGTGCCAGCAGCGGGGAGCGGGGGGCGGGTGACAATGAGCAGTTCTTC

D: TRBD1
size: .
J: TRBJ1-4
length: 14
V: TRBV19
CDR3: CASSSGQGGEKLFF
DNA: TGTGCCAGTAGTTCCGGACAGGGGGGTGAAAAACTGTTTTTT

D: .
size: .
J: TRBJ1-4
length: 13
V: TRBV10-3
CDR3: CAISEGRVEKLFF
DNA: TGTGCCATCAGTGAGGGGAGGGTTGAAAAACTGTTTTTT

D: .
size: .
J: TRBJ2-1
length: 15
V: TRBV4-3
CDR3: CASSQDGQPYNEQFF
DNA: TGCGCCAGCAGCCAAGATGGACAACCGTACAATGAGCAGTTCTTC

D: .
size: .
J: TRBJ1-3
length: 14
V: TRBV5-4
CDR3: CASSTRISGNTIYF
DNA: TGTGCCAGCAGCACCAGGATCTCTGGAAACACCATATATTTT

D: TRBD1
size: .
J: TRBJ2-5
length: 14
V: TRBV11-2
CDR3: CASSPRTGRETQYF
DNA: TGTGCCAGCAGCCCCCGGACAGGGCGGGAGACCCAGTACTTC

D: TRBD1
size: .
J: TRBJ1-3
length: 16
V: TRBV30
CDR3: CAWRPRGGSSGNTIYF
DNA: TGTGCCTGGCGACCAAGAGGGGGCTCGTCTGGAAACACCATATATTTT

D: .
size: .
J: TRBJ1-1
length: 12
V: TRBV30
CDR3: CAWSVKGTEAFF
DNA: TGTGCCTGGAGTGTCAAGGGGACTGAAGCTTTCTTT